Below, 21 T cell receptor beta chains from the same sample are listed, as sequenced in a study of OX40 agonist ivuxolimab in advanced cancers. Library preparation used the immunoSEQ multiplex PCR assay. The table was pulled from immuneACCESS by TCRdb, which kept in-frame rearrangements only. Such tables lose some clones; where checked, under half of the loss comes from unresolved V genes, and the rest has no known cause. For this sample there are 40,000 to 65,000 clones; roughly 83% appear just once. Approximately 4.6% of the sample lies in the top ten. The sample in question was CD4+ or CD8+ T cells sorted from blood, obtained in a trial of the OX40 agonist ivuxolimab. These receptors were taken from an adult with an advanced solid tumor such as melanoma, head and neck, liver or kidney cancer.

The chain uses TRBV6-1 and TRBJ2-1; 8 nucleotides line up with TRBD2. CDR3 length: 13 residues. Trimming took 8 bases from V and 0 from J; bases not matched to a gene: 0. The germline gives CDR1 MNHNS, CDR2 SASEGT. The CDR3 reads CASLAGSYNEQFF. CDR3 DNA: TGTGCCAGCCTAGCGGGCTCCTACAATGAGCAGTTCTTC.

This chain uses TRBV18 with TRBJ2-2; 9 positions agree with TRBD1. In germline, CDR1 is KGHSH, CDR2 LQKENI. The trim removed 6 bases at V and 6 bases at J, leaving 5 bases unmatched. There are 14 residues in the CDR3. CDR3 DNA sequence: TGTGCCAGCTCTCGGGACAGGGACTCCGGGGAGCTGTTTTTT. Residues: CASSRDRDSGELFF.

The gene calls are TRBV11-3 and TRBJ2-7, with D possibly being TRBD2 (5 bases). V lost 5 bases and J lost 3, with 17 bases in between. The CDR3 length is 15 residues. Germline CDR1 SGHNT, CDR2 YENEEA. CDR3 residues: CASSPEGRMGYEQYF. The CDR3, as DNA: TGTGCCAGCAGCCCTGAGGGTAGGATGGGCTACGAGCAGTACTTC.

The chain couples TRBV12-5 to TRBJ1-5; perhaps TRBD1 as D (6 bases). Trimming cost V 0 bases and J 15 bases, with 21 bases left between them. The CDR3 sequence is 15 residues long. Germline assignment: CDR1 LGHNT and CDR2 FRNRAP. The chain's CDR3 is CASGLVVRGGLLVHF. The CDR3 DNA reads as TGTGCTAGTGGTTTGGTAGTAAGGGGGGGCCTTCTGGTGCATTTT.

This clone was observed once. This chain links TRBV18 with TRBJ1-1; D is perhaps TRBD1 (6 bases). Trimming cost V 3 bases and J 1 base, with 9 bases left between them. CDR3 length equals 14 residues. Germline CDR1 reads KGHSH; CDR2 reads LQKENI. In DNA, the CDR3 is TGTGCCAGCTCACCGGCCAGGGGGAACACTGAAGCTTTCTTT. Amino acids: CASSPARGNTEAFF.

By proportion, this clone is medium-sized. This CDR3 is also generated by other DNA sequences in the sample. The chain recombines TRBV19 with TRBJ2-7, with 8 bases aligning to TRBD2. The germline V gene has CDR1 LNHDA and CDR2 SQIVND (reference sequence). V lost 8 bases and J lost 3; bases outside the gene matches: 3. This CDR3 contains 12 residues. The CDR3: CASGRGDYEQYF. The CDR3 DNA sequence: TGTGCCAGTGGGCGGGGGGACTACGAGCAGTACTTC.

The CDR3 DNA reads as TGTGCCAGCAGCTTAGCCGCAGGAACCTACGAGCAGTACTTC. Its translation: CASSLAAGTYEQYF. J is TRBJ2-7 and V is TRBV7-2; no definite D call. This CDR3 is 14 amino acids long. Germline CDR1 SGHTA, CDR2 FQGNSA. The V gene lost 0 bases and the J gene lost 2 bases, with 8 bases spanning the gap.

This clone was observed a single time. Distinct nucleotide sequences in the sample also encode this CDR3. V usage is TRBV7-2 and J usage is TRBJ2-2; the match to TRBD2 covers 7 bases. CDR3 size: 18 residues. CDR1 and CDR2 (germline): SGHTA, FQGNSA. J lost 0 bases, V lost 10 bases, and 17 bases had no gene match. This chain's CDR3 is CATYPPASGHTNTGELFF. As DNA, the CDR3 is TGTGCCACCTATCCCCCCGCTAGCGGTCACACGAACACCGGGGAGCTGTTTTTT.

This clone was seen once. CDR3 region: CASSVTGGLSYEQYF. CDR3 nucleotide sequence: TGTGCCAGCAGTGTCACAGGGGGCCTGTCCTACGAGCAGTACTTC. The rearrangement links TRBV2 to TRBJ2-7, with 9 bases matching TRBD1. J was trimmed by 1 base and V by 4 bases; bases with no gene match: 5. CDR3 length: 15 residues. Per the germline V gene, CDR1 is SNHLY and CDR2 is FYNNEI.

The chain is built from TRBV7-3 and TRBJ2-5; D remains unclear. V was shortened by 0 bases and J by 2 bases, with 10 bases between the two germline ends. Germline V CDR1 and CDR2: SGHTA, FQGTGA. The CDR3 is 15 residues long. CDR3 nucleotides: TGTGCCAGCAGCTTAACGGTCGGTCTTCAAGAGACCCAGTACTTC. Translated: CASSLTVGLQETQYF.

Worth noting for this clone: One end of the junction is discordant with germline, which a read error may explain. The chain has TRBV27 and TRBJ2-7; 7 positions agree with TRBD2. From germline, CDR1 is MNHEY and CDR2 SMNVEV (reference sequence). The CDR3 is 13 amino acids. The CDR3 here is CASSLAAGTTVWF. The CDR3 bases are TGTGCCAGCAGTTTAGCAGCCGGGACTACCGTCTGGTTC.

The V and J genes are TRBV9 and TRBJ2-5, with D hard to call. V was trimmed by 4 bases and J by 5 bases, leaving 21 bases between them. Germline loops: CDR1 SGDLS, CDR2 YYNGEE. The CDR3 contains 16 residues. CDR3 DNA: TGTGCCAGCAGCAATACTGCAATAGGGATCGGGGAGACCCAGTACTTC. Translation: CASSNTAIGIGETQYF.

This chain connects TRBV13 to TRBJ2-3; 11 bases are shared with TRBD2. CDR3 length: 17 residues. With 5 bases clipped from V and 3 bases from J, the junction kept 10 bases outside the gene matches. Germline assignment: CDR1 PRHDT and CDR2 FYEKMQ (reference sequence). The CDR3 nucleotides read TGTGCCAGCAGCCGCGAAACTAGCGGGAGAGCGACAGATACGCAGTATTTT. This sequence encodes CASSRETSGRATDTQYF.

This chain connects TRBV7-6 to TRBJ1-5; 9 bases fit TRBD1. Germline V CDR1 and CDR2: SGHVS, FNYEAQ. Trimming cost V 4 bases and J 3 bases; bases outside gene matches: 4. The CDR3 extends over 15 amino acids. The chain's CDR3 is CASSSTGGFNQPQHF. CDR3 DNA: TGTGCCAGCAGCTCGACAGGGGGGTTCAATCAGCCCCAGCATTTT.

This clone was observed a few times. The V gene is TRBV2, the J gene TRBJ2-5; maybe TRBD1 (6 bases). There are 13 residues in the CDR3. Germline V gives CDR1 SNHLY, CDR2 FYNNEI. The V and J ends lost 4 bases and 5 bases respectively, with 11 bases between them. CDR3 DNA: TGTGCCAGCAGTGCAGGGGTTTTGGAGACCCAGTACTTC. This gives the protein CASSAGVLETQYF.

The rearrangement joins TRBV21-1 to TRBJ2-1. TRBV21-1 is a pseudogene. The CDR3 has 16 amino acids. In nucleotides, the CDR3 is TGTGCCAGCAGAACCGTGGACGGAAGCTCCTACAATGAGCAGTTCTTC. This sequence encodes CASRTVDGSSYNEQFF.

This chain joins TRBV2 and TRBJ1-5, with TRBD1 matching 8 bases. Trimming at V came to 5 bases and at J to 7 bases, leaving 10 bases not matched to a gene. CDR3 length: 15 amino acids. The germline V gene has CDR1 SNHLY and CDR2 FYNNEI. The DNA for the CDR3 is TGTGCCAGCAGTAAAGATGGACAGGGAGGACAGCCCCAGCATTTT. Amino acids: CASSKDGQGGQPQHF. The full variable domain, rest sourced from reference TRBV2 and TRBJ1-5, is EPEVTQTPSHQVTQMGQEVILRCVPISNHLYFYWYRQILGQKVEFLVSFYNNEISEKSEIFDDQFSVERPDGSNFTLKIRSTKLEDSAMYFCASSKDGQGGQPQHFGDGTRLSIL.

This chain uses TRBV5-4 with TRBJ2-2, with 13 bases aligning to TRBD2. V lost 4 bases to trimming and J lost 4 bases; unmatched junction nucleotides: 10. The CDR3 sequence is 18 residues long. The V gene's germline CDR1 is SGHNT and CDR2 YYREEE (reference sequence). The CDR3 sequence is CASSDGLAGDTSTGELFF. CDR3 nucleotides: TGTGCCAGCAGCGACGGACTAGCGGGAGATACAAGCACCGGGGAGCTGTTTTTT.

This clone was detected once. The chain has TRBV11-3 and TRBJ1-2; D unclear. Germline V CDR1 and CDR2: SGHNT, YENEEA. V lost 1 base to trimming and J lost 3 bases, with 9 bases between them. The CDR3 is 14 amino acids. CDR3: CASSLVDGDYGYTF. DNA of the CDR3: TGTGCCAGCAGCTTAGTCGACGGGGACTATGGCTACACCTTC.

V and J are TRBV4-3 and TRBJ1-6; no clear D gene. Germline assignment: CDR1 LGHNA and CDR2 YSLEER. The V end was cut by 3 bases, the J end by 7 bases, with 16 bases between. This CDR3 has 16 residues. CDR3 bases: TGCGCCAGCAGCCAGAGGTCCGCACAGCGGAATTCACCCCTCCACTTT. It yields the protein CASSQRSAQRNSPLHF.

The J gene is TRBJ2-1, the V gene TRBV7-2; D may correspond to TRBD1 or TRBD2 (5 bases each). V lost 5 bases and J 8 bases, leaving 13 bases between the germline ends. CDR3 length: 13 amino acids. Germline CDR1 and CDR2: SGHTA and FQGNSA. CDR3 in amino acids: CASSQYGAYEQFF. In DNA, the CDR3 is TGTGCCAGCAGCCAGTACGGGGCGTATGAGCAGTTCTTC.